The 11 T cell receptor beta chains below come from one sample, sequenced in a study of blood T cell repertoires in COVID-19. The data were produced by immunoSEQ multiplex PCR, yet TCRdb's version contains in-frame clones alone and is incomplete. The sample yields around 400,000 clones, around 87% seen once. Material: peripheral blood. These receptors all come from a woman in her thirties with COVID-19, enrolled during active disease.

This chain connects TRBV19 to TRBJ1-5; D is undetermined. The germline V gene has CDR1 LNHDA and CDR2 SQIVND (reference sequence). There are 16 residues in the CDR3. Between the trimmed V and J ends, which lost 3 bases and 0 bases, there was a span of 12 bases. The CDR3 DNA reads TGTGCCAGTAGTATCCGGGGAGGGTATAGCAATCAGCCCCAGCATTTT. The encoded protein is CASSIRGGYSNQPQHF.

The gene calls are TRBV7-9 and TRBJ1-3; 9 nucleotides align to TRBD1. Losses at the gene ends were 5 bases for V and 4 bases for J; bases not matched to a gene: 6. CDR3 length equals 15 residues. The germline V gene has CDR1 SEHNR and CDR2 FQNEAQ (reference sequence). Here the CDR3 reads CASSLGQGMGNTIYF. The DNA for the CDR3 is TGTGCCAGCAGCCTAGGACAGGGGATGGGAAACACCATATATTTT.

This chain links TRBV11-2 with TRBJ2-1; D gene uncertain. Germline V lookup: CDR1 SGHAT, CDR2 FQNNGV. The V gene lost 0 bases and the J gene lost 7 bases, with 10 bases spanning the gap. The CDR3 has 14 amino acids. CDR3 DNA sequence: TGTGCCAGCAGCTTAGATAGATGGTTGAATGAGCAGTTCTTC. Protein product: CASSLDRWLNEQFF.

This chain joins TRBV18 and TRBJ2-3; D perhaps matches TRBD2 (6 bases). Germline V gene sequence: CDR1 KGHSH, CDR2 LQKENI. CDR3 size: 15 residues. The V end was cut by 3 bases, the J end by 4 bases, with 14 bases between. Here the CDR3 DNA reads TGTGCCAGCTCACCTCAATGGAGGGCCGCAGATACGCAGTATTTT. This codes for CASSPQWRAADTQYF.

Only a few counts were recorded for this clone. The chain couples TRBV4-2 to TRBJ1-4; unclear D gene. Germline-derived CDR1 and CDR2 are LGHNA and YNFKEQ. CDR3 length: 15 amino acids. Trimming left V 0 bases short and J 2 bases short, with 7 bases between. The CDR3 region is CASSQDRATNEKLFF. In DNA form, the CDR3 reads TGTGCCAGCAGCCAAGATCGAGCTACTAATGAAAAACTGTTTTTT.

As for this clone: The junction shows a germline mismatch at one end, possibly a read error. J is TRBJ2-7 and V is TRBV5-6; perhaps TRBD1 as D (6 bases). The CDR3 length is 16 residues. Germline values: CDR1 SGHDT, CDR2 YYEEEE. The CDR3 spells CANSSGQSLWYDEQYF. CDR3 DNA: TGTGCCAACAGCTCCGGACAGTCTCTCTGGTATGACGAGCAGTACTTC.

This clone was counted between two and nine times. In nucleotides, the CDR3 is TGTGCCAGCAGTTTAGTCTTCTACGAGCAGTACTTC. This translates into CASSLVFYEQYF. The chain carries TRBV28 and TRBJ2-7, with no clear D. V gave up 2 bases and J gave up 3 bases, with 5 bases separating them. The CDR3 consists of 12 residues. From germline, CDR1 is MDHEN and CDR2 SYDVKM.

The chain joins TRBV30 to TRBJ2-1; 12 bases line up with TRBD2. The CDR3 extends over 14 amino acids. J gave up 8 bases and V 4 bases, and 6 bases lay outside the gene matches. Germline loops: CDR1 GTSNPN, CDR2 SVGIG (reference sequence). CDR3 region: CAWIPGLAGYEQFF. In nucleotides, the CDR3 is TGTGCCTGGATCCCGGGACTAGCGGGTTATGAGCAGTTCTTC.

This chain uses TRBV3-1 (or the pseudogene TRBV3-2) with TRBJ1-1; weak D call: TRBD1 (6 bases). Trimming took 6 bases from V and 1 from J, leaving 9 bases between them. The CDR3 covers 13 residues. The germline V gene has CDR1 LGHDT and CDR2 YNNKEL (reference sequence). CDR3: CASRGTQNTEAFF. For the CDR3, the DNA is TGTGCCAGCAGGGGGACACAGAACACTGAAGCTTTCTTT.

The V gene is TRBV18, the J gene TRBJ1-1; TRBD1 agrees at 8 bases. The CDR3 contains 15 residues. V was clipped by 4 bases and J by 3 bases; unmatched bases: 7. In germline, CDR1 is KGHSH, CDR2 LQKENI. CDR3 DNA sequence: TGTGCCAGCTCACTTCGGACAGGGCTGGACACTGAAGCTTTCTTT. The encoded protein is CASSLRTGLDTEAFF.

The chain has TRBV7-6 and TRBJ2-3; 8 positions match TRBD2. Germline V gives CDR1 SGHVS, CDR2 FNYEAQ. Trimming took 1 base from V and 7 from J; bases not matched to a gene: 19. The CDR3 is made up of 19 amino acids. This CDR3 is CASSLVASGLAGDRNTQYF. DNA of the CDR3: TGTGCCAGCAGCTTAGTGGCGTCCGGGCTAGCGGGTGACCGGAATACGCAGTATTTT. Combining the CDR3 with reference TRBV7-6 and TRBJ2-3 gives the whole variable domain GAGVSQSPRYKVTKRGQDVALRCDPISGHVSLYWYRQALGQGPEFLTYFNYEAQQDKSGLPNDRFSAERPEGSISTLTIQRTEQRDSAMYRCASSLVASGLAGDRNTQYFGPGTRLTVL.